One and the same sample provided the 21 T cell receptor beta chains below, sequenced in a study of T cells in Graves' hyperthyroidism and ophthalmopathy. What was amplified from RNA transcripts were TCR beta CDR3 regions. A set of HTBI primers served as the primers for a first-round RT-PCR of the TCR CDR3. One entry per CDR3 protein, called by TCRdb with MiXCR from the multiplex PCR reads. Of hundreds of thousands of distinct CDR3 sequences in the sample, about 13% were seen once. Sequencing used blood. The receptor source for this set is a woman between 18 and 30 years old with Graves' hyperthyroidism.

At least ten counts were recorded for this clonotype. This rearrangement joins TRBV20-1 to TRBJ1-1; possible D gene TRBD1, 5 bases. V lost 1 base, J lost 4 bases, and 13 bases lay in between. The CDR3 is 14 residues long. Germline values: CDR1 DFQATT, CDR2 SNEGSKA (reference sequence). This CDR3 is CSARGVWGTTEAFF. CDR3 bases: TGCAGTGCTAGAGGGGTCTGGGGGACCACTGAAGCTTTCTTT.

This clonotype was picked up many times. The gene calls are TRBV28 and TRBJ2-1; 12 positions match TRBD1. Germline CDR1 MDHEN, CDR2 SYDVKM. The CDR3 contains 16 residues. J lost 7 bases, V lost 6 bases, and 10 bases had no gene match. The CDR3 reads CASSIHGTGGMNEQFF. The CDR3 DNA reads TGTGCCAGCAGCATTCACGGGACAGGGGGCATGAATGAGCAGTTCTTC.

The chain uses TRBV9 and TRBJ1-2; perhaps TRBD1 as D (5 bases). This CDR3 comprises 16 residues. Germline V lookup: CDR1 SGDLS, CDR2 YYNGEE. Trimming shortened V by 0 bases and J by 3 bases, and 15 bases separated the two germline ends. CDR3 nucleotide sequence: TGTGCCAGCAGCGTAGATCAGGGTCTAACCGACTATGGCTACACCTTC. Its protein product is CASSVDQGLTDYGYTF.

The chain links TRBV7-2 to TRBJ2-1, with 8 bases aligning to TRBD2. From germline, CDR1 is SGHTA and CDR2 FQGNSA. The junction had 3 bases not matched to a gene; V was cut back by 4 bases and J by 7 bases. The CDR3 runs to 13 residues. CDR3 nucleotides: TGTGCCAGCAGCTCGCGGGGGGCGAATGAGCAGTTCTTC. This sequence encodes CASSSRGANEQFF.

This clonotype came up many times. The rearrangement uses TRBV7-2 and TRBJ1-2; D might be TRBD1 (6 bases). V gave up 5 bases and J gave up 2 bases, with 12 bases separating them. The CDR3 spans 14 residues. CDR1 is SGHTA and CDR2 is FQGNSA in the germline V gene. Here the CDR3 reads CASSVDRQNYGYTF. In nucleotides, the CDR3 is TGTGCCAGCAGCGTCGACAGGCAGAACTATGGCTACACCTTC.

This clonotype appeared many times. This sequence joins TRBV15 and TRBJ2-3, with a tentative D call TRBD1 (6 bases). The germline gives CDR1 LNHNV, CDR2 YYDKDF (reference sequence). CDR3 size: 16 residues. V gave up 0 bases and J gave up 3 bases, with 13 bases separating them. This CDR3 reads CATSRDSQGGTDTQYF. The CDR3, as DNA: TGTGCCACCAGCAGAGATTCACAGGGTGGGACAGATACGCAGTATTTT.

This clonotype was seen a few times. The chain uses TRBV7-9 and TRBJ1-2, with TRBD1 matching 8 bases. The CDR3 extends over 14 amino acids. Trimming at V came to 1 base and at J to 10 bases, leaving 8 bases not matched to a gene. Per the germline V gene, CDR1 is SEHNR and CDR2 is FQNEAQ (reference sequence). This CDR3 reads CASSLGTGWSSYTF. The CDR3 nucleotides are TGTGCCAGCAGCTTAGGGACAGGGTGGAGTTCCTACACCTTC.

CDR3 sequence: CASSRTGIAYEQYF. CDR3 nucleotide sequence: TGTGCCAGCAGTCGGACAGGGATCGCCTACGAGCAGTACTTC. The chain employs TRBV28 and TRBJ2-7; 8 bases align to TRBD1. V shed 5 bases and J 2 bases; nucleotides not matched to a gene: 5. CDR3 length: 14 residues. Germline CDR1 MDHEN, CDR2 SYDVKM.

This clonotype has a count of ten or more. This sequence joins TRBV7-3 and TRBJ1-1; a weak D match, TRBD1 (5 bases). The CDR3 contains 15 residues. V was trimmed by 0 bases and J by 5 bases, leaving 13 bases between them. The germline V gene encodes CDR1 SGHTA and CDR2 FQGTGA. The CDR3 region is CASSLTGTQWTEAFF. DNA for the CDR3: TGTGCCAGCAGCTTAACCGGGACCCAGTGGACTGAAGCTTTCTTT.

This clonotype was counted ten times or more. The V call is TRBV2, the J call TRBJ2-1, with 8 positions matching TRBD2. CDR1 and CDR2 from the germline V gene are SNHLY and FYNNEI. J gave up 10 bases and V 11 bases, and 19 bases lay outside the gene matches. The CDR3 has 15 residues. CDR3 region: CARDQASGFLSEQFF. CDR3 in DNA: TGTGCCCGCGATCAGGCTAGCGGGTTTCTTAGCGAGCAGTTCTTC.

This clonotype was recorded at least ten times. Here the CDR3 DNA reads TGTGCCAGCAGCCTTCCCGGCGCGTCTTGGGACGGGGAGCTGTTTTTT. Its protein product is CASSLPGASWDGELFF. The chain uses TRBV3-1 and TRBJ2-2; D uncertain. In germline, CDR1 is LGHDT, CDR2 YNNKEL (reference sequence). The CDR3 loop spans 16 amino acids. V was trimmed by 4 bases and J by 7 bases, leaving 19 bases between them.

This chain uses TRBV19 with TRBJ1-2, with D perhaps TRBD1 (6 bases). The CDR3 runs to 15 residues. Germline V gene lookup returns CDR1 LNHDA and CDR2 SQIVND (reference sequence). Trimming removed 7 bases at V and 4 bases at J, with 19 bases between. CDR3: CASTTKEGDGYGYTF. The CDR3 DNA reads TGTGCCAGTACTACCAAGGAGGGGGACGGCTATGGCTACACCTTC.

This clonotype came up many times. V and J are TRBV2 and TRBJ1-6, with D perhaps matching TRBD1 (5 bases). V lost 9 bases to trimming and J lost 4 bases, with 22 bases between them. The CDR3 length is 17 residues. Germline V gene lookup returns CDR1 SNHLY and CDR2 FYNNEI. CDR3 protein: CASKRDFVPQYNSPLHF. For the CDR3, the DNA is TGTGCCAGTAAACGGGACTTCGTCCCCCAATATAATTCACCCCTCCACTTT. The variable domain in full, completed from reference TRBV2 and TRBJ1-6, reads EPEVTQTPSHQVTQMGQEVILRCVPISNHLYFYWYRQILGQKVEFLVSFYNNEISEKSEIFDDQFSVERPDGSNFTLKIRSTKLEDSAMYFCASKRDFVPQYNSPLHFGNGTRLTVT.

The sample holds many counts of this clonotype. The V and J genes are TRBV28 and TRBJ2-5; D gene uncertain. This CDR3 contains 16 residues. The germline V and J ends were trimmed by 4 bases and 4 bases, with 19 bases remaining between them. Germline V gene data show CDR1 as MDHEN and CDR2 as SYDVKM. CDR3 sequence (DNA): TGTGCCAGCAGTTCACAGAGTTGGGCGTCGGGAGAGACCCAGTACTTC. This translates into CASSSQSWASGETQYF. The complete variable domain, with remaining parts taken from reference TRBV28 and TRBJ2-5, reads DVKVTQSSRYLVKRTGEKVFLECVQDMDHENMFWYRQDPGLGLRLIYFSYDVKMKEKGDIPEGYSVSREKKERFSLILESASTNQTSMYLCASSSQSWASGETQYFGPGTRLLVL.

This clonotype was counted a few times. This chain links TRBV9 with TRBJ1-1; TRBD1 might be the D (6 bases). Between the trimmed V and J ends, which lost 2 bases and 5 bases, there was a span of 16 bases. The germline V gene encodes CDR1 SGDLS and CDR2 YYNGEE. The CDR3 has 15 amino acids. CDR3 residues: CASSVVLQGCTEAFF. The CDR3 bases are TGTGCCAGCAGCGTGGTACTACAGGGCTGTACTGAAGCTTTCTTT.

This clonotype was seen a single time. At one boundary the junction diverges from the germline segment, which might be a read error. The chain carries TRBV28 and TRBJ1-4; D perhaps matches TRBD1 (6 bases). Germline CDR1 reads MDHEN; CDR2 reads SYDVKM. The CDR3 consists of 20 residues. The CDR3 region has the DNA TGTACCAGCAGTCCTACAGGGCTCAGGAGAAGGGGTGCAGCTAATGAAAAACTGTTTTTT. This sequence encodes CTSSPTGLRRRGAANEKLFF.

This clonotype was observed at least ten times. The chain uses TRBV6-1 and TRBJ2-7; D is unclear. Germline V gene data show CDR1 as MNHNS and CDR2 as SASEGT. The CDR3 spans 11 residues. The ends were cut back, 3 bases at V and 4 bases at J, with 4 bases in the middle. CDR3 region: CASSDQYEQYF. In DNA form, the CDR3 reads TGTGCCAGCAGTGACCAATACGAGCAGTACTTC.

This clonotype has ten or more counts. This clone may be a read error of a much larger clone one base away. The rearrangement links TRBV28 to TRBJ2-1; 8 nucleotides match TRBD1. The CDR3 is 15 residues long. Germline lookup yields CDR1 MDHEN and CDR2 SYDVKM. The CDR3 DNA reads TGTGCCAGCACCCAGGGGGCAGGGGGGTACAATGAGCAGCTCTTC. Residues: CASTQGAGGYNEQLF.

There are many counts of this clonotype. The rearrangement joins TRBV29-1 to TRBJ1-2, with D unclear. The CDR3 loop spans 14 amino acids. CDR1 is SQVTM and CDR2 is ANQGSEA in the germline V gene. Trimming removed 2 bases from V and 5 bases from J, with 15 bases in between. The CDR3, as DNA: TGCAGCGTTGAACCTTCCTTGGAGGAATATGGCTACACCTTC. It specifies CSVEPSLEEYGYTF.

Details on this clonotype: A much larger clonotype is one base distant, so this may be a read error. CDR3 protein: CASSLFYYEQYF. CDR3 sequence (DNA): TGTGCCAGCAGCTTATTCTACTACGAGCAGTACTTC. The chain is built from TRBV7-2 and TRBJ2-7; D is uncertain. Germline assignment: CDR1 SGHTA and CDR2 FQGNSA. The V gene lost 2 bases and the J gene lost 3 bases, with 5 bases spanning the gap. The CDR3 covers 12 residues.

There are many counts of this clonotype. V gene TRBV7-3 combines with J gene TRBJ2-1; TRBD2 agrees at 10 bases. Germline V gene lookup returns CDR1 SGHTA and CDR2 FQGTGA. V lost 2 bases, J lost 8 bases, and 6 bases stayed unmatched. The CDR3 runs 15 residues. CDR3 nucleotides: TGTGCCAGCAGCTTAGGGGTGGGGACTAGCGATGAGCAGTTCTTC. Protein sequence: CASSLGVGTSDEQFF.